This T cell receptor (beta chain) is drawn from a study of breast tumors, draining lymph nodes, adjacent tissues. Axillary draining lymph nodes of breast cancer patients supplied the node samples. Study-wide findings and caveats: That most tumor T cells come from lymph nodes remained unproven. Compared with lymph nodes, tumors were less diverse; compared with nontumor tissue, more. Compared with basal-like, luminal-like tumors shared significantly more repertoire with nontumor tissue. The data were judged consistent with most tumor T cells coming from lymph node and expanding in tumor.

V trimming: 3 bases; J trimming: 7 bases; junction bases outside the gene matches: 6. This CDR3 contains 15 residues. Via MiXCR, TCRdb re-called the multiplex PCR reads, giving one row per CDR3 protein. The sample carries some 230,000 distinct CDR3 sequences, 30% to 35% recorded once. Turning to this clonotype: Its antigen is unidentified.

The receptor comes from a female donor with breast cancer. Some clones in this sample may be carry-over from other donors' samples. Sequencing input: axillary lymph node tissue. This chain connects TRBV12-3 or TRBV12-4 to TRBJ1-4; 9 bases match TRBD1. The CDR3 reads CASSLGDRATEKLFF. The CDR3 DNA reads TGTGCCAGCAGTTTGGGGGACAGGGCGACTGAAAAACTGTTTTTT.